This entry concerns a single T cell receptor beta chain. This specimen comes from a study of blood T cell repertoires in COVID-19. At the level of the study: Sites across the United States, Italy and Spain contributed samples from acute and convalescent COVID-19. PBMCs, B-cell-depleted T cells, or T cells provided the cDNA or gDNA that made up the material.

Original data processing: Reference gene primers were amplified, and this amplification served to estimate nucleated cell counts. Method: immunoSEQ multiplex PCR; TCRdb's copy keeps in-frame clones and lacks some. That table gives V, J and clone size, and the DNA gave D and trimming. Of 150,000 to 200,000 clones detected, approximately 80% appear once; the ten largest clones hold approximately 12%. Germline CDR1 and CDR2: SGHAT and FQNNGV. The CDR3 totals 16 residues. J gave up 3 bases and V 2 bases, and 2 bases lay outside the gene matches. The clonotype was recovered from a man between 70 and 80 years old who had recovered from COVID-19. The chain has TRBV11-2 and TRBJ2-1; 12 nucleotides align to TRBD2. The sample consisted of peripheral blood. The CDR3 coding sequence is TGTGCCAGCAGCTTACCACTAGCGGGAGGCTACAATGAGCAGTTCTTC. Translated, it gives CASSLPLAGGYNEQFF.